Listed below are T cell receptor beta chains from one sample, sequenced in a study of blood T cell repertoires in COVID-19. Sequencing was performed with immunoSEQ multiplex PCR; in TCRdb, only in-frame clones are kept and a portion is missing. The table has about 270,000 clones, about 82% seen once. Sequencing was carried out using peripheral blood. The receptors were sampled from a woman of 80 years or more with COVID-19, enrolled during active disease. The CDR3 runs from the conserved cysteine through the conserved F or W. A D gene is named only where the DNA matches it firmly. Some rows have no size entry. The others give once, few or many, or a class for an expanded clone.

TRBJ2-2 | TRBV5-1 | TRBD1 | NA | 16 | CASSLSGTGGTGELFF | TGCGCCAGCAGCTTGAGTGGGACAGGGGGTACCGGGGAGCTGTTTTTT
TRBJ2-1 | TRBV10-2 | TRBD2 | NA | 13 | CASSERLAGVGFF | TGCGCCAGCAGTGAGAGGCTAGCGGGGGTAGGGTTCTTC
TRBJ2-5 | TRBV19 | NA | once | 13 | CASSSGPAETQYF | TGTGCCAGTAGTAGTGGTCCAGCGGAGACCCAGTACTTC
TRBJ2-2 | TRBV5-1 | NA | NA | 15 | CASSLRGDGAGELFF | TGCGCCAGCAGCTTACGGGGTGATGGCGCCGGGGAGCTGTTTTTT
TRBJ1-1 | TRBV5-1 | TRBD1 | NA | 15 | CASSQNRQGWTEAFF | TGCGCCAGCAGCCAAAATCGACAGGGGTGGACTGAAGCTTTCTTT
TRBJ1-5 | TRBV3-1/TRBV3-2 | TRBD1 | once | 16 | CASSPGTGPSNQPQHF | TGTGCCAGCAGCCCCGGGACAGGGCCAAGCAATCAGCCCCAGCATTTT
TRBJ2-7 | TRBV7-2 | NA | NA | 15 | CASSKRWEISYEQYF | TGTGCCAGCAGCAAGAGGTGGGAGATATCCTACGAGCAGTACTTC
TRBJ2-5 | TRBV7-3 | NA | NA | 14 | CASSLDRSPETQYF | TGTGCCAGCAGCTTAGACAGGAGCCCAGAGACCCAGTACTTC
TRBJ2-5 | TRBV5-1 | NA | NA | 15 | CASSPRTLSGGTQYF | TGCGCCAGCAGCCCGCGGACGCTCTCCGGGGGGACCCAGTACTTC
TRBJ2-5 | TRBV7-7 | TRBD2 | NA | 18 | CASSPRGSGLAGRETQYF | TGTGCCAGCAGCCCTAGGGGGTCGGGACTAGCGGGACGAGAGACCCAGTACTTC
TRBJ1-2 | TRBV5-6 | NA | NA | 15 | CASSLVRVANYGYTF | TGTGCCAGCAGCTTGGTCAGGGTAGCTAACTATGGCTACACCTTC
TRBJ2-1 | TRBV12-5 | NA | NA | 13 | CASGLSNYNEQFF | TGTGCTAGTGGTTTATCCAACTACAATGAGCAGTTCTTC
TRBJ2-7 | TRBV5-1 | TRBD2 | NA | 16 | CASSLGPSGDSYEQYF | TGCGCCAGCAGCTTGGGTCCTAGCGGGGACTCCTACGAGCAGTACTTC
TRBJ1-2 | TRBV20-1 | TRBD1 | NA | 16 | CSASTGTGGSEYGYTF | TGCAGTGCTAGTACCGGGACAGGGGGCTCGGAGTATGGCTACACCTTC
TRBJ1-1 | TRBV6-5 | NA | NA | 15 | CATLGGAGFGTEAFF | TGTGCCACCCTCGGTGGGGCCGGGTTTGGCACTGAAGCTTTCTTT
TRBJ1-1 | TRBV18 | TRBD1 | NA | 16 | CASSPRQGAMNTEAFF | TGTGCCAGCTCCCCCCGACAGGGGGCCATGAACACTGAAGCTTTCTTT
TRBJ1-6 | TRBV10-3 | TRBD1 | NA | 14 | CATRTDRDLSPLHF | TGTGCCACCAGGACGGACAGGGACTTATCACCCCTCCACTTT
TRBJ2-3 | TRBV18 | NA | NA | 13 | CASSHSGHLLPYF | TGTGCCAGCTCACATTCGGGACACCTTCTCCCGTATTTT
TRBJ2-5 | TRBV19 | TRBD2 | NA | 16 | CASSPSPPTSGETQYF | TGTGCCAGTAGTCCTTCCCCCCCAACTAGCGGAGAGACCCAGTACTTC
TRBJ1-1 | TRBV12-3/TRBV12-4 | NA | NA | 12 | CAKLPMNTEAFF | TGTGCCAAGCTGCCTATGAACACTGAAGCTTTCTTT
TRBJ2-7 | TRBV25-1 | TRBD1 | NA | 15 | CASSEWGQGSYEQYF | TGTGCCAGCAGTGAATGGGGACAGGGTTCCTACGAGCAGTACTTC
TRBJ2-2 | TRBV11-2 | TRBD1 | once | 15 | CASSLRDRVTGELFF | TGTGCCAGCAGCTTACGAGACAGGGTCACCGGGGAGCTGTTTTTT
TRBJ1-3 | TRBV6-5 | NA | NA | 16 | CASSSTGFLSGNTIYF | TGTGCCAGCAGTTCCACAGGGTTCCTCTCTGGAAACACCATATATTTT
TRBJ1-1 | TRBV6-5 | NA | NA | 14 | CASSYSPLSGEAFF | TGTGCCAGCAGTTACTCCCCCTTGAGCGGGGAAGCTTTCTTT
TRBJ1-6 | TRBV30 | TRBD1 | NA | 12 | CAWTGGQSPLHF | TGTGCCTGGACAGGGGGACAATCACCCCTCCACTTT
TRBJ2-3 | TRBV7-2 | TRBD2 | NA | 16 | CASSLLAGGSGDTQYF | TGTGCCAGCAGCTTACTAGCGGGGGGGTCAGGAGATACGCAGTATTTT
TRBJ1-2 | TRBV19 | NA | once | 14 | CASSREQSTYGYTF | TGTGCCAGTAGTAGGGAGCAGAGTACCTATGGCTACACCTTC
TRBJ1-4 | TRBV2 | TRBD1 | NA | 14 | CASRETGFDEKLFF | TGTGCCAGCAGGGAGACAGGGTTTGATGAAAAACTGTTTTTT
TRBJ2-1 | TRBV7-2 | TRBD1 | NA | 15 | CASSSRDRGLNEQFF | TGTGCCAGCAGTTCCCGGGACAGGGGTTTGAATGAGCAGTTCTTC
TRBJ1-5 | TRBV6-5 | TRBD1 | once | 13 | CASRGDRGEPQHF | TGTGCCAGCAGGGGGGACAGGGGGGAGCCCCAGCATTTT
TRBJ1-2 | TRBV5-4 | TRBD1 | few | 14 | CASSIDREYYGYTF | TGTGCCAGCAGCATAGACAGGGAATACTATGGCTACACCTTC
TRBJ1-6 | TRBV4-2 | TRBD1 | NA | 15 | CASSQFRQGSSPLHF | TGTGCCAGCAGCCAATTTCGACAGGGTAGTTCACCCCTCCACTTT
TRBJ1-1 | TRBV18 | NA | NA | 17 | CASSPPNPVVSGTEAFF | TGTGCCAGCTCACCACCAAATCCGGTCGTGAGTGGCACTGAAGCTTTCTTT
TRBJ2-7 | TRBV6-5 | TRBD1 | once | 14 | CASSRGTGPYEQYF | TGTGCCAGCAGTCGCGGGACAGGGCCCTACGAGCAGTACTTC
TRBJ2-5 | TRBV18 | NA | NA | 12 | CASSGNQETQYF | TGTGCCAGCTCCGGGAACCAAGAGACCCAGTACTTC
TRBJ2-1 | TRBV27 | TRBD1 | NA | 15 | CASSSTGLGYNEQFF | TGTGCCAGCAGTTCGACAGGGCTAGGGTACAATGAGCAGTTCTTC
TRBJ2-1 | TRBV4-2 | TRBD1 | NA | 16 | CASSQGPGQGGDEQFF | TGTGCCAGCAGCCAAGGCCCGGGACAGGGAGGGGATGAGCAGTTCTTC
TRBJ2-2 | TRBV25-1 | NA | NA | 13 | CASSEQGTGELFF | TGTGCCAGCAGTGAACAGGGTACCGGGGAGCTGTTTTTT
TRBJ2-1 | TRBV11-3 | TRBD1 | NA | 13 | CASSWDRYNEQFF | TGTGCCAGCAGCTGGGACAGGTACAATGAGCAGTTCTTC
TRBJ1-2 | TRBV6-2/TRBV6-3 | NA | NA | 15 | CASSYGAGAGGGYTF | TGTGCCAGCAGTTACGGGGCAGGGGCCGGCGGGGGCTACACCTTC
TRBJ2-7 | TRBV12-3/TRBV12-4 | NA | NA | 12 | CASSQGSYEQYF | TGTGCCAGCTCACAGGGTTCCTACGAGCAGTACTTC
TRBJ1-4 | TRBV5-6 | TRBD1 | NA | 15 | CASSSLGQANEKLFF | TGTGCCAGCAGCTCCCTGGGACAGGCAAATGAAAAACTGTTTTTT
TRBJ1-2 | TRBV28 | TRBD1 | NA | 14 | CASSSGQPNYGYTF | TGTGCCAGCAGTTCGGGACAGCCTAACTATGGCTACACCTTC